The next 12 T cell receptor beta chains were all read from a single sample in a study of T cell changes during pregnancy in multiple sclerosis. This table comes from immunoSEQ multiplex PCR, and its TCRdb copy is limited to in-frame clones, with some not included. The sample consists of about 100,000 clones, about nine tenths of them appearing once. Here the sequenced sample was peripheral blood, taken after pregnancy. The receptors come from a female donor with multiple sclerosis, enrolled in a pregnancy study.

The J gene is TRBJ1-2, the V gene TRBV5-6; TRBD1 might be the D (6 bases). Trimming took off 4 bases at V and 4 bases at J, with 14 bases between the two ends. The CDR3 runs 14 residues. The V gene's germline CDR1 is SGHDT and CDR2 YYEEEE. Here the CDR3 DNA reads TGTGCCAGCAGCATCGAAGGACAGACCTATGGCTACACCTTC. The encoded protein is CASSIEGQTYGYTF.

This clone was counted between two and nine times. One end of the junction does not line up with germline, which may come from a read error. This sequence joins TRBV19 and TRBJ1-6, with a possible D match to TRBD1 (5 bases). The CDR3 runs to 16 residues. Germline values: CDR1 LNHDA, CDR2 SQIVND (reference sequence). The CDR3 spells CASSIQDTSFNSPLHF. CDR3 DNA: TGTGCCAGTAGTATCCAGGACACCTCCTTTAATTCACCCCTCCACTTT.

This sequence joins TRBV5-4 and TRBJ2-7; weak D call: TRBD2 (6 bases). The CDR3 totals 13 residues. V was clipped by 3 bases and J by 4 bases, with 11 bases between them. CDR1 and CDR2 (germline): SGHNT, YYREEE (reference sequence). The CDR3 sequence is CASSSGLLYEQYF. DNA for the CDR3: TGTGCCAGCAGCTCGGGACTTCTATACGAGCAGTACTTC.

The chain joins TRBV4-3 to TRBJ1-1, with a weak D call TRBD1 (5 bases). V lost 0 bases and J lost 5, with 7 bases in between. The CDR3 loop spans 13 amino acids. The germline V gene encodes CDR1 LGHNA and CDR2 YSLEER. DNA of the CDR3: TGCGCCAGCAGCCAAGACGGGGGTACTGAAGCTTTCTTT. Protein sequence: CASSQDGGTEAFF.

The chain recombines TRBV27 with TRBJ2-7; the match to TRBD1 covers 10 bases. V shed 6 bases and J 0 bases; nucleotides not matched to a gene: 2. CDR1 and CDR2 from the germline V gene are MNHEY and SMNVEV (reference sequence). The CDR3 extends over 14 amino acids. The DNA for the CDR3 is TGTGCCAGCAGACGGACAGGGGGCTCCTACGAGCAGTACTTC. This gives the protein CASRRTGGSYEQYF.

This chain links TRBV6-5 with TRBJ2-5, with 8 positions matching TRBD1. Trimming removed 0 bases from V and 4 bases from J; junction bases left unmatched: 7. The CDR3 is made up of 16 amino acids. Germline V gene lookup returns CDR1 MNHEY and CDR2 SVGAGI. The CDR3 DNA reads TGTGCCAGCAGTTACTCTGGGACAGGACCAGGAGAGACCCAGTACTTC. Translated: CASSYSGTGPGETQYF.

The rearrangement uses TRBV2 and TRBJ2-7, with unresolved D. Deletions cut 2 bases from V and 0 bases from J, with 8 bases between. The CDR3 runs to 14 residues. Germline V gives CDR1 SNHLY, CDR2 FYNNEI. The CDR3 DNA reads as TGTGCCAGCAGTGAATATTCGTACTCCTACGAGCAGTACTTC. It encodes CASSEYSYSYEQYF.

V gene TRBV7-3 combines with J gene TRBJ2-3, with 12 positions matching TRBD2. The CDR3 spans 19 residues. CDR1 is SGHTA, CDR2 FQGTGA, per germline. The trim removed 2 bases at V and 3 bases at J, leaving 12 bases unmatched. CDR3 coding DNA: TGTGCCAGCAGCTTAGGGTTGGGTATCACTAGCGGGGGGACAGATACGCAGTATTTT. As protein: CASSLGLGITSGGTDTQYF.

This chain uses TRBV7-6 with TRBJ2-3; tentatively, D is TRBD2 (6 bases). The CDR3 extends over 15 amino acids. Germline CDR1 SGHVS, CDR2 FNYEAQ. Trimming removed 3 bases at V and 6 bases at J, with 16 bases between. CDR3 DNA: TGTGCCAGCAGCTTCGCCGGAGGGTTCGGGGATACGCAGTATTTT. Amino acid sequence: CASSFAGGFGDTQYF.

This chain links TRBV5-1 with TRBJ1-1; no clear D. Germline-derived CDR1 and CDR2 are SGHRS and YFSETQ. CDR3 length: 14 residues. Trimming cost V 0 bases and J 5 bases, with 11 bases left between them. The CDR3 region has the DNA TGCGCCAGCAGCTTGGTACCGGCGGGGACTGAAGCTTTCTTT. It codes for CASSLVPAGTEAFF.

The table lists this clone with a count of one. CDR3 protein: CASASGTNTGELFF. CDR3 DNA: TGTGCCAGCGCATCGGGGACGAACACCGGGGAGCTGTTTTTT. The chain joins TRBV7-3 to TRBJ2-2; a weak D match, TRBD2 (5 bases). The CDR3 totals 14 residues. Germline V gene sequence: CDR1 SGHTA, CDR2 FQGTGA. V shed 8 bases and J shed 0 bases, with 10 bases lying between them.

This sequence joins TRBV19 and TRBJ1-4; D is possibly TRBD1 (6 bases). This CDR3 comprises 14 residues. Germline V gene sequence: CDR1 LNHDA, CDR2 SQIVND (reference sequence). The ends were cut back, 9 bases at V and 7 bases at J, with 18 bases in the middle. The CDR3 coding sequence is TGTGCCAGCGATTCCCCAGGGGACGGTGAAAAACTGTTTTTT. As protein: CASDSPGDGEKLFF.